This T cell receptor (beta chain) was captured by sequencing in a study of T cell responses to AZD1222 COVID-19 vaccine. Profiling relied on immunoSEQ multiplex PCR, and the TCRdb table lists in-frame clones only, not all of them. The data show about 99,000 clones, around 90% seen once. Looked up from germline, CDR1 is SGHVS and CDR2 is FQNEAQ. Germline trimming cut 1 base from V and 4 bases from J; bases unmatched to any gene: 8. The CDR3 runs 16 residues. The genes are TRBV7-8 and TRBJ2-5; 8 positions match TRBD2. This TCR was sampled from an adult in good health. Specimen: peripheral blood, collected on day 0 of AZD1222 vaccination. The CDR3 sequence: CASSLGLAGWGETQYF. The CDR3 bases are TGTGCCAGCAGCTTAGGTTTAGCGGGATGGGGAGAGACCCAGTACTTC. Based on the CDR3 plus reference TRBV7-8 and TRBJ2-5, the full variable domain is GAGVSQSPRYKVAKRGQDVALRCDPISGHVSLFWYQQALGQGPEFLTYFQNEAQLDKSGLPSDRFFAERPEGSVSTLKIQRTQQEDSAVYLCASSLGLAGWGETQYFGPGTRLLVL.